The 6 T cell receptor beta chains below were found in one sample sequenced in a study of blood T cell repertoires in COVID-19. Clones were read by immunoSEQ multiplex PCR, and TCRdb kept only the in-frame ones, dropping some. The profile shows more than 300,000 clones, 90% to 95% of them singletons. The source material was PBMCs or T cells enriched from blood (not recorded which). The receptors were gathered from a woman aged 40 to 50 who had been exposed to COVID-19.

This clone was seen only once. The chain combines TRBV29-1 with TRBJ1-5; D unresolved. The V gene lost 4 bases and the J gene lost 2 bases, with 18 bases spanning the gap. This CDR3 contains 16 residues. The V gene's germline CDR1 is SQVTM and CDR2 ANQGSEA. The CDR3 region is CSVVPPHVVCNQPQHF. For the CDR3, the DNA is TGCAGCGTTGTACCGCCACACGTGGTTTGCAATCAGCCCCAGCATTTT.

This chain joins TRBV24-1 and TRBJ2-2; possibly TRBD1 for D (5 bases). The CDR3 covers 16 residues. Trimming stripped 4 bases from V and 6 bases from J, with 17 bases between. The germline gives CDR1 KGHDR, CDR2 SFDVKD. CDR3 in DNA: TGTGCCACCAGTGACCTTGGGTCCCTCAGGGCCGGGGAGCTGTTTTTT. Amino acid sequence: CATSDLGSLRAGELFF.

The gene calls are TRBV30 and TRBJ2-3, with 7 bases that match TRBD2. Trimming removed 1 base from V and 5 bases from J; junction bases left unmatched: 9. Per the germline V gene, CDR1 is GTSNPN and CDR2 is SVGIG (reference sequence). This CDR3 has 15 amino acids. The CDR3 is CAWSALSRGKDTQYF. The CDR3 region has the DNA TGTGCCTGGAGTGCCCTTTCGCGGGGGAAAGATACGCAGTATTTT.

This clone was seen once. The V gene is TRBV9, the J gene TRBJ1-2; 7 bases agree with TRBD1. V lost 0 bases and J lost 5; bases outside the gene matches: 4. The germline CDR1 and CDR2 sequences are SGDLS and YYNGEE. The CDR3 consists of 14 residues. This CDR3 is CASSVGQGNYGYTF. The DNA of the CDR3 is TGTGCCAGCAGCGTAGGACAGGGTAATTATGGCTACACCTTC.

CDR3 DNA sequence: TGTGCCAGCAGCTCCGGACAGGCCGGTTCGGCCCTCCACTTT. As protein: CASSSGQAGSALHF. This chain connects TRBV11-2 to TRBJ1-6; 7 bases fit TRBD1. CDR1 is SGHAT, CDR2 FQNNGV, per germline. This CDR3 has 14 amino acids. Trimming at V came to 4 bases and at J to 14 bases, leaving 11 bases not matched to a gene. The full variable domain, its missing parts supplied by reference TRBV11-2 and TRBJ1-6, is EAGVAQSPRYKIIEKRQSVAFWCNPISGHATLYWYQQILGQGPKLLIQFQNNGVVDDSQLPKDRFSAERLKGVDSTLKIQPAKLEDSAVYLCASSSGQAGSALHFGNGTRLTVT.

The chain has TRBV11-3 and TRBJ2-7; 9 bases fit TRBD1. Germline CDR1 is SGHNT and CDR2 is YENEEA. V shed 5 bases, J shed 6 bases, and the junction held 8 bases outside the gene matches. This CDR3 contains 14 residues. Here the CDR3 reads CASSPGQGSLEQYF. Here the CDR3 DNA reads TGTGCCAGCAGCCCGGGACAGGGTAGTCTCGAGCAGTACTTC.